Listed below are T cell receptor beta chains from one sample, sequenced in a study of type 1 and type 2 diabetes patients. TCRdb re-analysed the multiplex PCR reads in MiXCR, keeping a single row per CDR3 protein. The sample lists under 300,000 distinct CDR3 sequences; 45% to 60% were seen once. The specimen sequenced was peripheral blood mononuclear cells (PBMCs). The source is a man aged 18 to 30 with type 2 diabetes. Each CDR3 is given with its conserved first and last residue. A D gene is named only where the DNA matches it firmly. Some rows have no size entry. The others give once, few or many, or a class for an expanded clone.

length	V	J	D	size	CDR3	DNA
14	TRBV9	TRBJ2-1	-	few	CASSVVPQNGEQFF	TGTGCCAGCAGCGTAGTCCCCCAGAATGGCGAGCAGTTCTTC
14	TRBV12-3/TRBV12-4	TRBJ2-7	-	few	CASSFGSGHYEQYF	TGTGCCAGCAGTTTTGGGTCAGGGCACTACGAGCAGTACTTC
15	TRBV2	TRBJ2-7	-	-	CASSVGAGPTYEQYF	TGTGCCAGCAGCGTAGGAGCAGGACCTACCTACGAGCAGTACTTC
15	TRBV6-1	TRBJ2-5	TRBD2	-	CASSYQAGARETQYF	TGTGCCAGCAGTTACCAAGCGGGGGCCAGGGAGACCCAGTACTTC
14	TRBV30	TRBJ2-2	TRBD2	few	CAWNSVLAAGELFF	TGTGCCTGGAATTCCGTACTAGCGGCCGGGGAGCTGTTTTTT
15	TRBV2	TRBJ2-1	-	few	CASSEGWGTGNEQFF	-
15	TRBV10-1	TRBJ1-1	-	many	CASSESGTGNTEAFF	TGCGCCAGCAGTGAGTCCGGTACAGGGAACACTGAAGCTTTCTTT
15	TRBV10-2	TRBJ2-1	TRBD2	few	CASSGGEGSYNEQFF	TGTGCCAGCAGTGGAGGGGAGGGCTCCTACAATGAGCAGTTCTTC
14	TRBV19	TRBJ1-1	-	-	CASTLGGEVTEAFF	TGTGCCAGTACCCTAGGGGGTGAGGTCACTGAAGCTTTCTTT
13	TRBV4-1	TRBJ2-7	-	-	CASSQDHGYEQYF	TGCGCCAGCAGCCAAGATCACGGTTACGAGCAGTACTTC
16	TRBV19	TRBJ2-2	TRBD2	-	CASSIVWRGDTGELFF	TGTGCCAGTAGTATAGTTTGGCGGGGGGACACCGGGGAGCTGTTTTTT
14	TRBV9	TRBJ2-5	TRBD1	once	CASSRTGGKETQYF	TGTGCCAGCAGCCGGACAGGGGGGAAAGAGACCCAGTACTTC
15	TRBV27	TRBJ2-7	TRBD1	-	CASGTGTGGSYEQYF	TGTGCCAGCGGTACCGGGACAGGAGGTTCCTACGAGCAGTACTTC
12	TRBV12-5	TRBJ2-7	-	-	CASGFDPYEQYF	TGTGCTAGTGGTTTTGACCCCTACGAGCAGTACTTC
14	TRBV20-1	TRBJ2-5	TRBD2	few	CSATKAGEQETQYF	TGCAGTGCTACGAAAGCGGGAGAGCAAGAGACCCAGTACTTC
13	TRBV7-3	TRBJ1-2	-	-	CASSLTREGGYTF	TGTGCCAGCAGCTTAACACGTGAGGGTGGCTACACCTTC
14	TRBV6-4	TRBJ2-3	TRBD2	-	CASREGLDTDTQYF	TGTGCCAGCCGGGAGGGACTTGACACAGATACGCAGTATTTT
17	TRBV4-2	TRBJ2-7	-	-	CASSPSGRALTSYEQYF	TGTGCCAGCAGCCCCTCTGGGCGGGCCCTGACGAGCTACGAGCAGTACTTC
12	TRBV7-6	TRBJ2-7	-	few	CASSLVGTEQYF	TGTGCCAGCAGCTTGGTGGGGACCGAGCAGTACTTC
15	TRBV2	TRBJ2-7	-	many	CASSESESAGGEQYF	TGTGCCAGCAGTGAAAGTGAGTCAGCCGGAGGTGAGCAGTACTTC
15	TRBV5-1	TRBJ1-1	-	-	CASSPTGSRYTEAFF	TGCGCCAGCAGCCCGACAGGATCCCGCTACACTGAAGCTTTCTTT
15	TRBV4-2	TRBJ1-1	TRBD1	once	CASSQDDQGGTEAFF	TGTGCCAGCAGCCAGGATGATCAGGGGGGGACTGAAGCTTTCTTT
16	TRBV19	TRBJ2-1	TRBD2	-	CASSLGLARSYSEQFF	TGTGCCAGTAGTCTGGGACTAGCGCGATCCTACAGTGAGCAGTTCTTC
11	TRBV7-8	TRBJ1-2	-	-	CASEDNYGYTF	TGTGCCAGCGAGGATAACTATGGCTACACCTTC
19	TRBV29-1	TRBJ2-5	TRBD2	-	CSVKGLRAGRALPVETQYF	TGCAGCGTTAAGGGACTGCGAGCGGGGCGGGCGTTACCGGTCGAGACCCAGTACTTC
15	TRBV4-1	TRBJ2-7	TRBD1	-	CASSPTGTGGYEQYF	TGCGCCAGCAGCCCAACCGGGACAGGGGGCTACGAGCAGTACTTC
12	TRBV29-1	TRBJ1-1	-	-	CSGGQQNTEAFF	TGCAGCGGCGGCCAGCAGAACACTGAAGCTTTCTTT
14	TRBV19	TRBJ2-5	TRBD2	-	CASSMGLAEETQYF	TGTGCCAGTAGTATGGGACTAGCGGAGGAGACCCAGTACTTC
12	TRBV6-5	TRBJ1-2	-	-	CTGDRRYYGYTF	TGTACCGGCGACAGGCGGTACTATGGCTACACCTTC
14	TRBV28	TRBJ1-1	-	-	CASNWGGGRTEAFF	TGTGCCAGCAATTGGGGGGGAGGGAGGACTGAAGCTTTCTTT
14	TRBV19	TRBJ2-7	-	-	CASSPRTLVYEQYF	TGTGCCAGTAGTCCCCGGACATTAGTCTACGAGCAGTACTTC
13	TRBV6-4	TRBJ2-5	-	few	CASSEDSQETQYF	TGTGCCAGCAGTGAGGACAGCCAAGAGACCCAGTACTTC
14	TRBV12-3/TRBV12-4	TRBJ1-6	-	-	CASSLGLLDSPLHF	TGTGCCAGCAGTTTGGGACTCCTCGATTCACCCCTCCACTTT
17	TRBV20-1	TRBJ2-7	-	-	CSALVPIAASRGYEQYF	TGCAGTGCCTTAGTTCCTATAGCGGCCTCAAGGGGCTACGAGCAGTACTTC
13	TRBV15	TRBJ2-7	-	-	CATRLTGEYEQYF	TGTGCCACCAGATTAACAGGAGAATACGAGCAGTACTTC
14	TRBV19	TRBJ1-5	-	-	CASKDRRENQPQHF	TGTGCCAGTAAAGACCGCAGGGAGAATCAGCCCCAGCATTTT
15	TRBV4-3	TRBJ2-1	-	few	CASSTVRVTYNEQFF	TGCGCCAGCAGTACCGTCAGGGTGACCTACAATGAGCAGTTCTTC
16	TRBV7-2	TRBJ2-3	-	once	CASSLGPGPLIDTQYF	TGTGCCAGCAGCTTAGGCCCCGGGCCGCTCATAGATACGCAGTATTTT
14	TRBV7-8	TRBJ1-2	-	-	CASSRGRGGYGYTF	TGTGCCAGCAGCAGAGGACGGGGAGGCTATGGCTACACCTTC
14	TRBV6-1	TRBJ1-1	-	-	CASSDETMNTEAFF	TGTGCCAGCAGTGACGAGACGATGAACACTGAAGCTTTCTTT
15	TRBV11-2	TRBJ2-1	TRBD1	-	CASSYGQELHNEQFF	TGTGCCAGCAGTTATGGACAGGAGCTCCACAATGAGCAGTTCTTC
15	TRBV9	TRBJ2-3	-	-	CASSVGIAVTDTQYF	TGTGCCAGCAGCGTAGGCATCGCCGTCACAGATACGCAGTATTTT
16	TRBV30	TRBJ2-1	-	many	CAWSVRLGRGNNEQFF	TGTGCCTGGAGTGTTAGGCTGGGAAGGGGCAACAATGAGCAGTTCTTC
12	TRBV29-1	TRBJ2-3	-	-	CSVVAGTDTQYF	TGCAGCGTTGTCGCTGGAACAGATACGCAGTATTTT
14	TRBV4-3	TRBJ2-7	-	-	CASSQEIGAHEQYF	TGCGCCAGCAGCCAAGAAATTGGAGCCCACGAGCAGTACTTC
16	TRBV4-2	TRBJ2-7	-	-	CASSKGAAVASYEQYF	TGTGCCAGCAGCAAAGGGGCCGCAGTGGCTTCCTACGAGCAGTACTTC
15	TRBV2	TRBJ2-1	-	few	CASSLAGTSYNEQFF	TGTGCCAGCAGTCTGGCCGGGACCTCTTACAATGAGCAGTTCTTC
16	TRBV11-2	TRBJ2-3	TRBD2	-	CASSERLAGYTDTQYF	TGTGCCAGCAGCGAGCGACTAGCGGGGTACACAGATACGCAGTATTTT
15	TRBV6-5	TRBJ1-5	-	-	CASSPSGGAGQPQHF	TGTGCCAGCAGCCCCTCGGGGGGAGCGGGACAGCCCCAGCATTTT
16	TRBV18	TRBJ2-1	TRBD1	-	CASSPNPGQSGFEQFF	TGTGCCAGCTCACCAAATCCGGGACAGTCAGGTTTTGAGCAGTTCTTC
16	TRBV19	TRBJ2-2	TRBD2	-	CASSILSGRATGELFF	TGTGCCAGTAGTATACTGAGCGGGAGGGCCACCGGGGAGCTGTTTTTT
17	TRBV12-3/TRBV12-4	TRBJ1-2	TRBD1	-	CASSSTDRELSDYGYTF	TGTGCCAGCAGTTCAACCGACAGGGAGCTCTCCGACTATGGCTACACCTTC
13	TRBV4-1	TRBJ2-7	-	-	CASSVPGTYEQYF	TGCGCCAGCAGTGTCCCAGGGACCTACGAGCAGTACTTC
15	TRBV7-8	TRBJ2-7	-	-	CASSFVARGTYEQYF	TGTGCCAGCAGCTTCGTCGCCAGGGGAACCTACGAGCAGTACTTC
17	TRBV20-1	TRBJ1-1	TRBD1	-	CSAPSQDRGVVNTEAFF	TGCAGTGCCCCAAGTCAGGACAGGGGCGTGGTGAACACTGAAGCTTTCTTT
14	TRBV29-1	TRBJ2-1	TRBD2	-	CSVAAGGAGNEQFF	TGCAGCGTGGCTGCGGGGGGCGCAGGGAATGAGCAGTTCTTC
11	TRBV29-1	TRBJ2-5	TRBD1	few	CSGRGQGTQYF	TGCAGCGGGCGGGGACAGGGGACCCAGTACTTC